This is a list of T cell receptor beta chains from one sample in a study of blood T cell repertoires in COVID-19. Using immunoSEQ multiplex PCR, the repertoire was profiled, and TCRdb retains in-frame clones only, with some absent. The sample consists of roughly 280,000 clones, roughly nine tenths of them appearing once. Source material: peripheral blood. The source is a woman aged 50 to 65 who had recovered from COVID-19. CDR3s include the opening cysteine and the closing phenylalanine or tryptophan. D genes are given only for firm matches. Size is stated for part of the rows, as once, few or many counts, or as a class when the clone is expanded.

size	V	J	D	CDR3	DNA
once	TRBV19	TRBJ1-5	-	CASSTRDNQPQHF	TGTGCCAGTAGTACCAGGGATAACCAGCCCCAGCATTTT
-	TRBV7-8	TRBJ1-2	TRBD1	CASSRGQGSNAANNYGYTF	TGTGCCAGCAGCCGCGGACAGGGGAGCAACGCGGCCAATAACTATGGCTACACCTTC
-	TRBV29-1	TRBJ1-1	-	CSVGEKPNTEAFF	TGCAGCGTTGGAGAGAAGCCGAACACTGAAGCTTTCTTT
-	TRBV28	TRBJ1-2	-	CASSFHRQVPNYGYTF	TGTGCCAGCAGTTTTCACAGGCAGGTCCCTAACTATGGCTACACCTTC
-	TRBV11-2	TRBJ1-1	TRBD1	CASSPRQQGRAFF	TGTGCCAGCAGCCCCCGTCAACAGGGGAGAGCTTTCTTT
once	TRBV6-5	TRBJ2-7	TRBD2	CASRRGGLSYEQYF	TGTGCCAGCAGGCGGGGGGGCTTGTCCTACGAGCAGTACTTC
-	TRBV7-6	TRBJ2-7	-	CASSLGSTYEQYF	TGTGCCAGCAGCTTGGGCAGTACCTACGAGCAGTACTTC
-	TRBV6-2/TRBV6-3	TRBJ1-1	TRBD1	CASSATGQGTNTEAFF	TGTGCCAGCAGTGCTACAGGACAGGGGACCAACACTGAAGCTTTCTTT
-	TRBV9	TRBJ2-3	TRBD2	CASSPRSSGGSTDTQYF	TGTGCCAGCAGCCCCCGGTCTAGCGGGGGGAGCACAGATACGCAGTATTTT
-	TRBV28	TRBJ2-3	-	CASSILTDTQYF	TGTGCCAGCAGTATTCTTACAGATACGCAGTATTTT
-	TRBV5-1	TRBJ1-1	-	CASRVTDMNTEAFF	TGCGCCAGCAGAGTGACGGACATGAACACTGAAGCTTTCTTT
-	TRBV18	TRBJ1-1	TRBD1	CASSLNRDRGTEAFF	TGTGCCAGCTCACTAAACCGGGACAGGGGAACTGAAGCTTTCTTT
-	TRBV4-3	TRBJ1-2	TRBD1	CASSQETGSSYGYTF	TGCGCCAGCAGCCAAGAGACAGGGAGTTCCTATGGCTACACCTTC
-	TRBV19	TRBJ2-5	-	CASSRGRIRGSQETQYF	TGTGCCAGTAGTAGGGGTCGTATCAGGGGCTCCCAAGAGACCCAGTACTTC
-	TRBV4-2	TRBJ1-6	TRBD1	CASSQGTGQVESPLHF	TGTGCCAGCAGCCAAGGTACGGGACAGGTGGAATCACCCCTCCACTTT
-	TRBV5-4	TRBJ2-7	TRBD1	CASSPGGRRSYEQYF	TGTGCCAGCAGCCCAGGGGGCAGGCGGTCCTACGAGCAGTACTTC
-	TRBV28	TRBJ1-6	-	CASSLTGDSPLHF	TGTGCCAGCAGTTTAACGGGGGATTCACCCCTCCACTTT
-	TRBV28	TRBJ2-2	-	CASLWDINTGELFF	TGTGCCAGCCTGTGGGACATTAACACCGGGGAGCTGTTTTTT
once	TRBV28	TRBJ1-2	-	CASGAPGAGYGYTF	TGTGCCAGCGGGGCTCCAGGGGCGGGCTATGGCTACACCTTC
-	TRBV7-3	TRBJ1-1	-	CASSLNSLSSAAFF	TGTGCCAGCAGCTTAAACAGCCTCAGCTCGGCAGCTTTCTTT
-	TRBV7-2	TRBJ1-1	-	CASSLAPGGPTEAFF	TGTGCCAGCAGCTTAGCTCCCGGGGGACCCACTGAAGCTTTCTTT
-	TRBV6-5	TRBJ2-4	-	CASSYSSGSRNIQYF	TGTGCCAGCAGTTACTCGTCAGGTTCAAGGAACATTCAGTACTTC
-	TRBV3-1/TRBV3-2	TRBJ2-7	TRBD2	CASSQALAASYEQYF	TGTGCCAGCAGCCAAGCACTAGCGGCCTCCTACGAGCAGTACTTC
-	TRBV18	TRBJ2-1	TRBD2	CASSPPSGRDYNEQFF	TGTGCCAGCTCACCACCAAGCGGGAGGGACTACAATGAGCAGTTCTTC
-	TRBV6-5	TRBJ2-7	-	CASRDSSRPYEQYF	TGTGCCAGCAGGGACAGCAGCCGCCCCTACGAGCAGTACTTC
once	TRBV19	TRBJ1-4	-	CASSPPGGQVKKLFF	TGTGCCAGTAGTCCGCCCGGTGGCCAGGTCAAAAAACTGTTTTTT
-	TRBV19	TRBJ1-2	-	CASNSGMQSYGYTF	TGTGCCAGTAATTCGGGGATGCAAAGTTATGGCTACACCTTC
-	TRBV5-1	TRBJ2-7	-	CASSYTGSSYEQYF	TGCGCCAGCAGTTATACAGGGAGCTCCTACGAGCAGTACTTC
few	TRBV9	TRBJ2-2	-	CASSVVVSADTGELFF	TGTGCCAGCAGCGTAGTTGTTAGCGCCGACACCGGGGAGCTGTTTTTT
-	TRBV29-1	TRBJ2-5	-	CSVLYFTETQETQYF	TGCAGCGTTCTCTATTTTACAGAGACGCAAGAGACCCAGTACTTC
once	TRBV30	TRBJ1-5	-	CAWSGPGGPQHF	TGTGCCTGGAGTGGTCCCGGTGGGCCCCAGCATTTT
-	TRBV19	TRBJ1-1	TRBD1	CASSKYFRDREAFF	TGTGCCAGTAGTAAATATTTTAGGGACAGGGAAGCTTTCTTT
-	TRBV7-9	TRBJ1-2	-	CASSLVNQGYGYTF	TGTGCCAGCAGCTTAGTAAACCAGGGCTATGGCTACACCTTC
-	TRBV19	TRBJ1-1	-	CASSIPRGRTEAFF	TGTGCCAGTAGTATCCCTAGAGGTAGGACTGAAGCTTTCTTT
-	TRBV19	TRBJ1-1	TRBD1	CASSQNVRGLSFRDTEAFF	TGTGCCAGTAGTCAAAACGTGAGGGGGCTGTCGTTCCGAGACACTGAAGCTTTCTTT
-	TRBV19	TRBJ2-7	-	CASSKADSYEQYF	TGTGCCAGTAGTAAGGCGGACTCCTACGAGCAGTACTTC
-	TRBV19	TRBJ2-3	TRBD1	CASSRLLGTASTDTQYF	TGTGCCAGTAGTAGGCTACTTGGGACAGCTAGCACAGATACGCAGTATTTT
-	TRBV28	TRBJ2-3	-	CASSLSGTSTDTQYF	TGTGCCAGCAGTTTGAGCGGAACTAGCACAGATACGCAGTATTTT
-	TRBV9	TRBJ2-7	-	CASSVGAGEFGEQYF	TGTGCCAGCAGCGTAGGGGCAGGGGAGTTCGGCGAGCAGTACTTC
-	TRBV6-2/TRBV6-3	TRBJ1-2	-	CASSTTNYGYTF	TGTGCCAGCAGCACAACGAACTATGGCTACACCTTC
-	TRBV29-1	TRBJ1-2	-	CSVQSSNYGYTF	TGCAGCGTACAGTCATCCAACTATGGCTACACCTTC
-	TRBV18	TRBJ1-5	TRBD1	CASSLSGGDQPQHF	TGTGCCAGCTCGCTTTCAGGGGGCGATCAGCCCCAGCATTTT
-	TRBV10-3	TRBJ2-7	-	CAISEGGATYEQYF	TGTGCCATCAGTGAAGGGGGTGCTACCTACGAGCAGTACTTC
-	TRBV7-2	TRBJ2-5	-	CASSFRDNQETQYF	TGTGCCAGCAGCTTCCGGGACAACCAAGAGACCCAGTACTTC
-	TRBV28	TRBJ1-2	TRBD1	CASSVDRVQGYTF	TGTGCCAGCAGCGTCGACAGGGTCCAAGGCTACACCTTC
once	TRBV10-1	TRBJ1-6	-	CARKDSNVYNSPLHF	TGCGCCAGAAAGGACAGCAACGTTTATAATTCACCCCTCCACTTT
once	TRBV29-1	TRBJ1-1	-	CSVNRVRDTEAFF	TGCAGCGTTAACAGGGTTAGGGACACTGAAGCTTTCTTT
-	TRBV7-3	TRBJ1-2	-	CASSLRRGYGYTF	TGTGCCAGCAGCTTACGGCGGGGCTATGGCTACACCTTC